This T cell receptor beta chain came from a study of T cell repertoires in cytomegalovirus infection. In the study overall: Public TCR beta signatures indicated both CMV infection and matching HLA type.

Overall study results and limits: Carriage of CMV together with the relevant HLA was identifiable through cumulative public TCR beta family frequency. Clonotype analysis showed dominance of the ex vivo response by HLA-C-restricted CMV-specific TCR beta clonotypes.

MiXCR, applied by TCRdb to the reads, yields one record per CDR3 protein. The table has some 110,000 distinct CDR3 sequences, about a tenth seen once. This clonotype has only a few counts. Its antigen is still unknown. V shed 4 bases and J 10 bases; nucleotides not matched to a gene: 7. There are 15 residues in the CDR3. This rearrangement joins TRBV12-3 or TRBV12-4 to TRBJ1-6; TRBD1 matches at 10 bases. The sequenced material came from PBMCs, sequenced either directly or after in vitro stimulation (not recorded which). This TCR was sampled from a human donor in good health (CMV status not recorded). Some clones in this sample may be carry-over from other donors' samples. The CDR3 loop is CASSSGQGGGSPLHF. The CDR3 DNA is TGTGCCAGCAGTTCTGGACAGGGGGGAGGCTCACCCCTCCACTTT.